Shown below are 2 T cell receptor beta chains from a single sample sequenced in a study of blood T cell repertoires in COVID-19. TCRdb keeps only in-frame clones here, not all; method: immunoSEQ multiplex PCR. The sample includes over 85,000 clones, approximately 84% of them seen just once. Input material: peripheral blood. These receptors were taken from a human donor in a cohort sampled during active COVID-19.

The CDR3 DNA follows: TGTGCCAGCAAGAGGACAGGGAATAATTCACCCCTCCACTTT. It codes for CASKRTGNNSPLHF. This chain links TRBV6-5 with TRBJ1-6; 8 nucleotides agree with TRBD1. The CDR3 contains 14 residues. The germline V gene has CDR1 MNHEY and CDR2 SVGAGI. J gave up 5 bases and V 7 bases, and 4 bases lay outside the gene matches.

This clone has only a few counts. This chain uses TRBV2 with TRBJ1-2, with D possibly TRBD1 on 5 matching bases. The CDR3 totals 13 residues. Deletions cut 3 bases from V and 3 bases from J, with 8 bases between. Germline V lookup: CDR1 SNHLY, CDR2 FYNNEI. The CDR3 here is CASSESGDYGYTF. The DNA for the CDR3 is TGTGCCAGCAGTGAGTCGGGGGACTATGGCTACACCTTC.